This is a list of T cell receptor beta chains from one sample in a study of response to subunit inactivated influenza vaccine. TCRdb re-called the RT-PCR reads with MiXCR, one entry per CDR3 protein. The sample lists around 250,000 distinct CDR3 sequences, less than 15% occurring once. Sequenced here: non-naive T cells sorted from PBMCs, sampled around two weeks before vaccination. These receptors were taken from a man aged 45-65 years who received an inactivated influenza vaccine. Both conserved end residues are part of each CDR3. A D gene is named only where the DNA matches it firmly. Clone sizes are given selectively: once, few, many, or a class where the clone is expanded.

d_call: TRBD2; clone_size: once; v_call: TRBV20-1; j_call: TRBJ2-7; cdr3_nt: TGCAGTGCTTCAACTAGCGGGGGCCTCTCCTACGAGCAGTACTTC; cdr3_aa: CSASTSGGLSYEQYF
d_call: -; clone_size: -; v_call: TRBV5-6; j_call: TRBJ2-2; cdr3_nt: TGTGCCAGCAGCCAACAAGGGGCTTACTTAACCGGGGAGCTGTTTTTT; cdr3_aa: CASSQQGAYLTGELFF
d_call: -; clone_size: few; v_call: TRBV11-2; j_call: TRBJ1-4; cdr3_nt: TGTGCCAGCAGCGGCTACACAGCAACTAATGAAAAACTGTTTTTT; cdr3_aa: CASSGYTATNEKLFF
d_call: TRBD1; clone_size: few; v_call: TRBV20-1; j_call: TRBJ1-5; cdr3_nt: TGCAGTGCCATCCGGGACAGGGGGTTTAGCAATCAGCCCCAGCATTTT; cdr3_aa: CSAIRDRGFSNQPQHF
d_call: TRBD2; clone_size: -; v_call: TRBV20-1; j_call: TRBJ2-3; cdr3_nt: TGCAGTGCTGGCGTCCCCGGGCGGGGGAGATCAGATACGCAGTATTTT; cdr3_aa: CSAGVPGRGRSDTQYF
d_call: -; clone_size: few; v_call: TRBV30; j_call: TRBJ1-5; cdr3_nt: TGTGCCTGGAGCCCACTCGGTTCAGGGTGGAATCAGCCCCAGCATTTT; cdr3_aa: CAWSPLGSGWNQPQHF
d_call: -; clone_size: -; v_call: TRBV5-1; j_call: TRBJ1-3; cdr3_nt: TGCGCCAGCAGCTTACAGCCCCGACAAAGCTCTGGAAACACCATATATTTT; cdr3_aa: CASSLQPRQSSGNTIYF
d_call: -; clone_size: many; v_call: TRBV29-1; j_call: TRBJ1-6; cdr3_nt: TGCAGCGTTTCGTGGGGCGATAATTCACCCCTCCACTTT; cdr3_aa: CSVSWGDNSPLHF
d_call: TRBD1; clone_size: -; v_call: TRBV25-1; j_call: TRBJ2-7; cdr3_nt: TGTGCCAGCAGTGATAGCCCGGACAGGCCTAAGGGTGAGCAGTACTTC; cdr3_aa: CASSDSPDRPKGEQYF
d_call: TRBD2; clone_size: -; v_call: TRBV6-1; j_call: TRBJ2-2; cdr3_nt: TGTGCCAGCAGGGGTACAACTAGCGGGGGAACCACCGGGGAGCTGTTTTTT; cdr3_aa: CASRGTTSGGTTGELFF
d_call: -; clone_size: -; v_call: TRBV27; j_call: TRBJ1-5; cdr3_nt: TGTGCCAGCAGCCGGAACGGTGGTAATAGCAATCAGCCCCAGCATTTT; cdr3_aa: CASSRNGGNSNQPQHF
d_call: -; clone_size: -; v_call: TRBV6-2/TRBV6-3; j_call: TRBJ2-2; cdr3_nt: TGTGCCAGCAGACAAATACGGTCCGATAACACCGGGGAGCTGTTTTTT; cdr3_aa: CASRQIRSDNTGELFF
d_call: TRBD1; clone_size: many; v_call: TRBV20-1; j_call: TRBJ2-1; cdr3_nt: TGCAGTGCTAGTTCGGACAGGGACTACAATGAGCAGTTCTTC; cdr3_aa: CSASSDRDYNEQFF
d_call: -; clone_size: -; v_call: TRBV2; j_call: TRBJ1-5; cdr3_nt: TGTGCCAGCACCACGAGCGGGCCCCAGCATTTT; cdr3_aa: CASTTSGPQHF
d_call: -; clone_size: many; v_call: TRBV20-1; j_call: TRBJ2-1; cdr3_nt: TGCAGTGCTAGAGAAGGGCAAGTGTACAATGAGCAGTTCTTC; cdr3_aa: CSAREGQVYNEQFF
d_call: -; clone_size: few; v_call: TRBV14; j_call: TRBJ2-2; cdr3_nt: TGTGCCAGCAGCCAGGCGGACACCGGGGAGCTGTTTTTT; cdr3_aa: CASSQADTGELFF
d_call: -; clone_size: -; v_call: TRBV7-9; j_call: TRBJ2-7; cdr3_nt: TGTGCCAGCAGCATAGGGGGGGGGACAGGATATTATGAGCAGTACTTC; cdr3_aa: CASSIGGGTGYYEQYF
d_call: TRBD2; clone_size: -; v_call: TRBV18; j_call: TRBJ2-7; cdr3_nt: TGTGCCAGCTCACCCTCCGGGACTAGCGGGACCGGGGAGCAGTACTTC; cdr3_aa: CASSPSGTSGTGEQYF
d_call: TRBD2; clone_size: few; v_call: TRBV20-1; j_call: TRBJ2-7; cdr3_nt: TGCAGTGCTGCCGGGACTAGGTCCGAGCAGTACTTC; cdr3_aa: CSAAGTRSEQYF
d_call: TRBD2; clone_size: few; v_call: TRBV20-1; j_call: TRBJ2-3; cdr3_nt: TGCAGTGCTAGAGAGCGGGCGGGAGGTGATTGGCGCACAGATACGCAGTATTTT; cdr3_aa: CSARERAGGDWRTDTQYF
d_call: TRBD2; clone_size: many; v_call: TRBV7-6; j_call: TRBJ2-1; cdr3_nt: TGTGCCAGCAGGGGTCCGGGACTATGGAATGAGCAGTTCTTC; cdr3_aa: CASRGPGLWNEQFF
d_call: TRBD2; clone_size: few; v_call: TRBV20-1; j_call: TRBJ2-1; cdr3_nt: TGCAGTGCTAGAGACCGGCCGTGGCGCGGGAGGGACCGATACAATGAGCAGTTCTTC; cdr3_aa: CSARDRPWRGRDRYNEQFF
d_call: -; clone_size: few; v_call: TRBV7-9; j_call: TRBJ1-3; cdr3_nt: TGTGCCAGCAACCCCTCTGGAAACACCATATATTTT; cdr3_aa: CASNPSGNTIYF
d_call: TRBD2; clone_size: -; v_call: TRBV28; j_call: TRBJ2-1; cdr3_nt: TGTGCCAGCAGTTGGACTAGCGTTGAGCAGTTCTTC; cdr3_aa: CASSWTSVEQFF
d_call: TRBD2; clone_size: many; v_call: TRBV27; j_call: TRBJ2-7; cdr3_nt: TGTGCCAGCAGTAGACTAGCGGGGGGAACAACCTCCTACGAGCAGTACTTC; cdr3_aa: CASSRLAGGTTSYEQYF
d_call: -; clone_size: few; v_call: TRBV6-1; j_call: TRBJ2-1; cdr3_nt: TGTGCCAGCAGTCCGCGGCGGGGCTACAATGAGCAGTTCTTC; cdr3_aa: CASSPRRGYNEQFF
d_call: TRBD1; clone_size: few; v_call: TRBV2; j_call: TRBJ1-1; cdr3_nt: TGTGCCAGCAACAGGGGGCGCGATACTGAAGCTTTCTTT; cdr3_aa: CASNRGRDTEAFF
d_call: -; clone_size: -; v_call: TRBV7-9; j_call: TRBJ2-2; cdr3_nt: TGTGCCACTCCCGAAAGTGGGGCGAGAACCGGGGAGCTGTTTTTT; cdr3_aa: CATPESGARTGELFF
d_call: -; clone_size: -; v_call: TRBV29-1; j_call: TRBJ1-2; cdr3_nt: TGCAGCGTTGCGGGGGCTGCGGGTGGCTACACCTTC; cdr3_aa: CSVAGAAGGYTF
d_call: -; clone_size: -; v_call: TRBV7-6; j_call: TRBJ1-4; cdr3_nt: TGTGCCAGCAGCCGATTGGGGGGTAATGAAAAACTGTTTTTT; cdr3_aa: CASSRLGGNEKLFF
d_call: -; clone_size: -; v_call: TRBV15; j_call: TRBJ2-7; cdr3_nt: TGTGCCACCAGCAGAGACCCGCGAGGGGTGTTCGAGCAGTACTTC; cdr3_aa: CATSRDPRGVFEQYF
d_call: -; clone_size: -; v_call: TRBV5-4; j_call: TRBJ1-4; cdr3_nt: TGTGCCAGCAGCTTGGGTGGGTGGACCCTCCGTGCAACTAATGAAAAACTGTTTTTT; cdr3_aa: CASSLGGWTLRATNEKLFF
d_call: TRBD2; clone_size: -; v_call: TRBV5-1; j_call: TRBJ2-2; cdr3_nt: TGCGCCAGCAGCCTATTAGCGGGCTCGGGAACCGGGGAGCTGTTTTTT; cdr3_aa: CASSLLAGSGTGELFF
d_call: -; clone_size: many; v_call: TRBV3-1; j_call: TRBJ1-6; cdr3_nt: TGTGCCAGCAGCCTTAAGGGAACCCTCCACTTT; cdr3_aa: CASSLKGTLHF
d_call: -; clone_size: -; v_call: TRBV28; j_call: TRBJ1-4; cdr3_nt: TGTGCCAGCAGGATACGTAATGAAAAACTGTTTTTT; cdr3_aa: CASRIRNEKLFF
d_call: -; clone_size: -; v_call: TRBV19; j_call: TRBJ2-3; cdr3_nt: TGTGCCAGTAGCACCGAGGGCAATACGCAGTATTTT; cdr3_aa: CASSTEGNTQYF
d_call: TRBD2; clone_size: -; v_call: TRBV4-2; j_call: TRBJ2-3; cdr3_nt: TGTGCCAGCAGCCTCTCGACGGGGGGGCCCCGGAGATCAGATACGCAGTATTTT; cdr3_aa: CASSLSTGGPRRSDTQYF
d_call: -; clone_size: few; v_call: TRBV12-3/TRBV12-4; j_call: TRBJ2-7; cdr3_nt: TGTGCCAGCAGTGCCGGGACACCAACCTACGAGCAGTACTTC; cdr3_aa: CASSAGTPTYEQYF
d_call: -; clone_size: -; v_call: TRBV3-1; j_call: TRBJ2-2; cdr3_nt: TGTGCCAGCAGAACTGAGGTCACCGGGGAGCTGTTTTTT; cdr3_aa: CASRTEVTGELFF
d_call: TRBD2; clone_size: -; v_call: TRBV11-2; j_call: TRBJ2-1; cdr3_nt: TGTGCCAGCAGCTTAGAAAGGCTAGCGGGGTTGTACAATGAGCAGTTCTTC; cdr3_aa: CASSLERLAGLYNEQFF
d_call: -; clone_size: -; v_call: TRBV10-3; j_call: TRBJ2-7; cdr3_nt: TGTGCCATCAGGGGGGGAGACTATTACGAGCAGTACTTC; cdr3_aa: CAIRGGDYYEQYF
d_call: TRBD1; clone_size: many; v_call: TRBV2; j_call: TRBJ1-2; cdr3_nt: TGTGCCAGCACACGACAGGGAGACTATGGCTACACCTTC; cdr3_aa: CASTRQGDYGYTF
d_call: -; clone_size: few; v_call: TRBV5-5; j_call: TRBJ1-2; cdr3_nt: TGTGCCAGCAGCTCAGGACTCGGAGCGAATGGCTACACCTTC; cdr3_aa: CASSSGLGANGYTF
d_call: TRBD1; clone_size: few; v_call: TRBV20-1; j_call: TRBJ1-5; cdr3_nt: TGCAGTGCTAGAGATATGAACAGGGGAAGCAATCAGCCCCAGCATTTT; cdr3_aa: CSARDMNRGSNQPQHF
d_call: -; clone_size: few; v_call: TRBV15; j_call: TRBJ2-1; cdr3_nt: TGTGCCACCAGCAGGCGACTAGAGGGGGGGAAGATGCAGTTCTTC; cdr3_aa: CATSRRLEGGKMQFF
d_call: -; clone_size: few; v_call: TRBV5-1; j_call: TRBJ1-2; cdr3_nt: TGCGCCAGCAGCGACGGGACGGCGAACTATGGCTACACCTTC; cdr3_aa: CASSDGTANYGYTF
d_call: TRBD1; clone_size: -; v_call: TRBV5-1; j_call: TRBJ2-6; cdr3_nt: TGCGCCAGCAGACGTATCACGGGACAGCTAAACCGCTCTGGGGCCAACGTCCTGACTTTC; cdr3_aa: CASRRITGQLNRSGANVLTF
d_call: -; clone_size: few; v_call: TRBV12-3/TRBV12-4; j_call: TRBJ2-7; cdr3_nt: TGTGCCAGCAGTCCTGACAGGATGGGCGAGCAGTACTTC; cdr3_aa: CASSPDRMGEQYF
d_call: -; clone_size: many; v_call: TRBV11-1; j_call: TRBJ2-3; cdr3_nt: TGTGCCAGCAGCTTGACAGCAACCCCCCTCACAGATACGCAGTATTTT; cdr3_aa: CASSLTATPLTDTQYF
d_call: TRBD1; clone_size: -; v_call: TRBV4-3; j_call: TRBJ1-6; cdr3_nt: TGCGCCAGCAGCCAAGGGTCGCTGGGACAGGGGAATTCACCCCTCCACTTT; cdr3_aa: CASSQGSLGQGNSPLHF
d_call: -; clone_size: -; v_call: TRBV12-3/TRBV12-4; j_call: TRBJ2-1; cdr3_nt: TGTGCCAGCAGTTATAGTGGCGGGCCTTACAATGAGCAGTTCTTC; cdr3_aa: CASSYSGGPYNEQFF
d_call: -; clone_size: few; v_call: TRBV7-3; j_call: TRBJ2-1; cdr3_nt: TGTGCCAGCAGCCTGGGACACCAGGGCACCTATGAGCAGTTCTTC; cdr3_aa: CASSLGHQGTYEQFF
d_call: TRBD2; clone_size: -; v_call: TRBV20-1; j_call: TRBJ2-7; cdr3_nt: TGCAGTGCTAGAGGAGGGAGGGGTTCCTACGAGCAGTACTTC; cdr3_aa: CSARGGRGSYEQYF
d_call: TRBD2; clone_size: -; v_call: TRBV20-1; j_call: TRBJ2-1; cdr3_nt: TGCAGTGCTAGAGATTTCCGGCGGGGGGGCTTGGATGAGCAGTTCTTC; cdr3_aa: CSARDFRRGGLDEQFF
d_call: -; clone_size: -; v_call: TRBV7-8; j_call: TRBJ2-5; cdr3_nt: TGTGCCAGCAGCCATTGGGGGACTCGAAGATTAAAGCAAGAGACCCAGTACTTC; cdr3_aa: CASSHWGTRRLKQETQYF
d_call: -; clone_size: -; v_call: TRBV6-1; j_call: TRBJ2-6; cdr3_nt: TGTGCCAGCAGTCCAGGGTTTGGGGCCAACGTCCTGACTTTC; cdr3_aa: CASSPGFGANVLTF
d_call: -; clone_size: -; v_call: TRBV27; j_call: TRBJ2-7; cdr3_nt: TGTGCCAGCAGTTTATCGAGCACAGGGTCCTCCTACGAGCAGTACTTC; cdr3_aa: CASSLSSTGSSYEQYF
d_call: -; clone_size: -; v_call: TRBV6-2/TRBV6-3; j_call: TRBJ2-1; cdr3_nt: TGTGCCAACAGTCGAGACAATGAGCAGTTCTTC; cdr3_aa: CANSRDNEQFF
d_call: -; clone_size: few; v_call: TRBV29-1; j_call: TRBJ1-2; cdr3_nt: TGCAGCGTTGGTAAGGGGCGGTATGGCTACACCTTC; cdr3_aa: CSVGKGRYGYTF